This is a list of T cell receptor beta chains from one sample in a study of identifying expanded T cells in peripheral blood. Data came from immunoSEQ multiplex PCR; TCRdb stores just in-frame clones and leaves some out. The repertoire has around 130,000 clones, about 86% of them found once; the top ten carry around 8.4%. Sequenced: blood. These receptor sequences come from a person aged 18-70 years in good health. CDR3s include the opening cysteine and the closing phenylalanine or tryptophan. The order of the fields is V gene, clone size, J gene, D gene, CDR3 protein, CDR3 DNA. A D gene is named only where the DNA matches it firmly. Rows may omit the clone size; those that give it use once, few, many or a size class.

V gene: TRBV7-2
clone size: -
J gene: TRBJ2-7
D gene: -
CDR3 protein: CASSLVSGTAYEQYF
CDR3 DNA: TGTGCCAGCAGCTTGGTGTCAGGGACGGCCTACGAGCAGTACTTC

V gene: TRBV6-5
clone size: -
J gene: TRBJ1-2
D gene: -
CDR3 protein: CASSYAPDRNYGYTF
CDR3 DNA: TGTGCCAGCAGTTACGCCCCAGACAGGAACTATGGCTACACCTTC

V gene: TRBV5-4
clone size: -
J gene: TRBJ2-5
D gene: -
CDR3 protein: CASSLGTGLETQYF
CDR3 DNA: TGTGCCAGCAGCTTGGGAACAGGGTTGGAGACCCAGTACTTC

V gene: TRBV5-1
clone size: -
J gene: TRBJ2-7
D gene: -
CDR3 protein: CASSLASGQAIYEQYF
CDR3 DNA: TGCGCCAGCAGCTTGGCCTCGGGGCAGGCCATCTACGAGCAGTACTTC

V gene: TRBV19
clone size: -
J gene: TRBJ2-2
D gene: TRBD2
CDR3 protein: CASSIDRLAGAGELFF
CDR3 DNA: TGTGCCAGTAGTATAGATAGGCTAGCGGGGGCCGGGGAGCTGTTTTTT

V gene: TRBV4-3
clone size: -
J gene: TRBJ1-2
D gene: -
CDR3 protein: CASSQDRTGLGYTF
CDR3 DNA: TGCGCCAGCAGCCAAGATCGGACGGGTTTAGGCTACACCTTC

V gene: TRBV15
clone size: -
J gene: TRBJ2-7
D gene: TRBD2
CDR3 protein: CATSRVVGTTESYEQYF
CDR3 DNA: TGTGCCACCAGCAGAGTGGTCGGGACTACCGAATCATACGAGCAGTACTTC

V gene: TRBV6-1
clone size: -
J gene: TRBJ2-7
D gene: -
CDR3 protein: CASSERHDTVGSYEQYF
CDR3 DNA: TGTGCCAGCAGTGAACGCCATGACACGGTTGGGTCCTACGAGCAGTACTTC

V gene: TRBV9
clone size: -
J gene: TRBJ1-2
D gene: -
CDR3 protein: CASSNYREGYGYTF
CDR3 DNA: TGTGCCAGCAGCAACTACAGGGAGGGCTATGGCTACACCTTC

V gene: TRBV9
clone size: -
J gene: TRBJ1-4
D gene: TRBD1
CDR3 protein: CASSGSGQGYEKLFF
CDR3 DNA: TGTGCCAGCAGCGGTTCGGGACAGGGGTACGAAAAACTGTTTTTT

V gene: TRBV6-1
clone size: -
J gene: TRBJ1-5
D gene: TRBD1
CDR3 protein: CASMGQWNQPQHF
CDR3 DNA: TGTGCCAGCATGGGACAGTGGAATCAGCCCCAGCATTTT

V gene: TRBV5-1
clone size: -
J gene: TRBJ1-2
D gene: TRBD1
CDR3 protein: CASSFDRGQGYTF
CDR3 DNA: TGCGCCAGCAGCTTTGACAGGGGGCAGGGCTACACCTTC

V gene: TRBV9
clone size: once
J gene: TRBJ1-4
D gene: -
CDR3 protein: CASSPQGQGHEKLFF
CDR3 DNA: TGTGCCAGCAGCCCCCAGGGGCAGGGCCACGAAAAACTGTTTTTT

V gene: TRBV4-3
clone size: -
J gene: TRBJ1-6
D gene: -
CDR3 protein: CASSQTNSPLHF
CDR3 DNA: TGCGCCAGCAGCCAAACAAATTCACCCCTCCACTTT

V gene: TRBV5-5
clone size: -
J gene: TRBJ2-2
D gene: -
CDR3 protein: CASSLGNGELFF
CDR3 DNA: TGTGCCAGCAGCCTCGGTAACGGGGAGCTGTTTTTT

V gene: TRBV6-1
clone size: -
J gene: TRBJ1-2
D gene: TRBD1
CDR3 protein: CASSFSRDSDGYTF
CDR3 DNA: TGTGCCAGCAGTTTCTCCCGGGACAGTGACGGCTACACCTTC

V gene: TRBV7-3
clone size: -
J gene: TRBJ2-2
D gene: -
CDR3 protein: CASSSQTHTGELFF
CDR3 DNA: TGTGCCAGCAGCTCCCAGACACACACCGGGGAGCTGTTTTTT

V gene: TRBV6-5
clone size: -
J gene: TRBJ2-3
D gene: -
CDR3 protein: CASSYSPSTDTQYF
CDR3 DNA: TGTGCCAGCAGTTACTCTCCTAGCACAGATACGCAGTATTTT

V gene: TRBV18
clone size: -
J gene: TRBJ1-1
D gene: -
CDR3 protein: CASSPLSRTRNTEAFF
CDR3 DNA: TGTGCCAGCTCACCACTAAGTCGGACAAGAAACACTGAAGCTTTCTTT

V gene: TRBV5-1
clone size: -
J gene: TRBJ2-2
D gene: -
CDR3 protein: CASSATSDTGELFF
CDR3 DNA: TGCGCCAGCAGCGCCACTTCCGACACCGGGGAGCTGTTTTTT

V gene: TRBV4-2
clone size: -
J gene: TRBJ1-2
D gene: -
CDR3 protein: CASSQGLSWDPKRNYGYTF
CDR3 DNA: TGTGCCAGCAGCCAAGGGTTGTCCTGGGACCCTAAAAGAAACTATGGCTACACCTTC

V gene: TRBV7-2
clone size: -
J gene: TRBJ2-7
D gene: -
CDR3 protein: CASRSDLYEQYF
CDR3 DNA: TGTGCCAGCCGGTCGGACCTCTACGAGCAGTACTTC

V gene: TRBV5-6
clone size: -
J gene: TRBJ2-1
D gene: -
CDR3 protein: CASSLAGPGEQFF
CDR3 DNA: TGTGCCAGCAGCTTAGCAGGACCCGGGGAGCAGTTCTTC

V gene: TRBV7-3
clone size: -
J gene: TRBJ2-1
D gene: TRBD2
CDR3 protein: CASSLTRYSGRTGNEQFF
CDR3 DNA: TGTGCCAGCAGCTTAACGAGGTATAGCGGGAGGACTGGAAATGAGCAGTTCTTC

V gene: TRBV27
clone size: -
J gene: TRBJ2-7
D gene: TRBD1
CDR3 protein: CASSPRGQGVHEQYF
CDR3 DNA: TGTGCCAGCAGTCCCAGAGGACAGGGGGTCCACGAGCAGTACTTC

V gene: TRBV28
clone size: -
J gene: TRBJ1-5
D gene: -
CDR3 protein: CASSLLGDQPQHF
CDR3 DNA: TGTGCCAGCAGTTTATTAGGGGATCAGCCCCAGCATTTT

V gene: TRBV19
clone size: -
J gene: TRBJ2-7
D gene: TRBD2
CDR3 protein: CASAGGRGPYEQYF
CDR3 DNA: TGTGCCAGCGCTGGAGGGAGGGGACCCTACGAGCAGTACTTC

V gene: TRBV11-2
clone size: -
J gene: TRBJ1-4
D gene: -
CDR3 protein: CASSSLPREEKLFF
CDR3 DNA: TGTGCCAGCAGCTCCCTTCCGCGGGAAGAAAAACTGTTTTTT

V gene: TRBV5-1
clone size: -
J gene: TRBJ2-7
D gene: TRBD1
CDR3 protein: CASSSRTGDYEQYF
CDR3 DNA: TGCGCCAGCAGCTCGCGGACAGGGGACTACGAGCAGTACTTC

V gene: TRBV10-3
clone size: -
J gene: TRBJ2-3
D gene: -
CDR3 protein: CAISDWGSLTDTQYF
CDR3 DNA: TGTGCCATCAGTGACTGGGGGAGTTTGACAGATACGCAGTATTTT

V gene: TRBV5-4
clone size: -
J gene: TRBJ1-6
D gene: -
CDR3 protein: CASSLGQGEGSPLHF
CDR3 DNA: TGTGCCAGCAGCTTAGGGCAGGGAGAAGGGTCACCCCTCCACTTT

V gene: TRBV28
clone size: -
J gene: TRBJ2-7
D gene: TRBD2
CDR3 protein: CASSYSGSSSYEQYF
CDR3 DNA: TGTGCCAGCAGCTATAGCGGGAGTAGCTCCTACGAGCAGTACTTC

V gene: TRBV9
clone size: -
J gene: TRBJ1-1
D gene: -
CDR3 protein: CASSATLNTEAFF
CDR3 DNA: TGTGCCAGCAGCGCCACCCTTAACACTGAAGCTTTCTTT

V gene: TRBV10-3
clone size: -
J gene: TRBJ1-4
D gene: -
CDR3 protein: CAISESGTANEKLFF
CDR3 DNA: TGTGCCATCAGTGAATCCGGGACGGCTAATGAAAAACTGTTTTTT

V gene: TRBV18
clone size: -
J gene: TRBJ1-4
D gene: -
CDR3 protein: CASSPNREFGEKLFF
CDR3 DNA: TGTGCCAGCTCCCCAAACAGGGAGTTCGGGGAAAAACTGTTTTTT

V gene: TRBV5-1
clone size: -
J gene: TRBJ2-3
D gene: -
CDR3 protein: CASRWQARDTQYF
CDR3 DNA: TGCGCCAGCCGTTGGCAGGCCAGAGATACGCAGTATTTT

V gene: TRBV5-1
clone size: -
J gene: TRBJ1-2
D gene: -
CDR3 protein: CASSRESHYGYTF
CDR3 DNA: TGCGCCAGCAGCCGGGAGTCCCACTATGGCTACACCTTC

V gene: TRBV28
clone size: few
J gene: TRBJ2-1
D gene: TRBD1
CDR3 protein: CASSSNLGSTGGQEQFF
CDR3 DNA: TGTGCCAGCAGTTCCAACCTCGGCTCGACAGGGGGCCAAGAGCAGTTCTTC

V gene: TRBV10-2
clone size: -
J gene: TRBJ2-1
D gene: TRBD2
CDR3 protein: CASRGSGRGAYNEQFF
CDR3 DNA: TGCGCCAGCAGGGGTAGCGGGAGAGGCGCCTACAATGAGCAGTTCTTC

V gene: TRBV5-1
clone size: -
J gene: TRBJ1-5
D gene: -
CDR3 protein: CASSPSGDSNQPQHF
CDR3 DNA: TGCGCCAGCAGCCCGAGCGGGGATAGCAATCAGCCCCAGCATTTT

V gene: TRBV2
clone size: -
J gene: TRBJ2-5
D gene: TRBD1
CDR3 protein: CASSTGTDSQETQYF
CDR3 DNA: TGTGCCAGCAGTACCGGGACAGATAGCCAAGAGACCCAGTACTTC

V gene: TRBV2
clone size: -
J gene: TRBJ2-1
D gene: TRBD1
CDR3 protein: CASSSGQGARDEQFF
CDR3 DNA: TGTGCCAGCAGTTCCGGACAGGGGGCGCGCGATGAGCAGTTCTTC

V gene: TRBV5-1
clone size: -
J gene: TRBJ2-5
D gene: TRBD2
CDR3 protein: CASSPLAGEGQETQYF
CDR3 DNA: TGCGCCAGCAGCCCGCTAGCGGGAGAAGGGCAAGAGACCCAGTACTTC

V gene: TRBV28
clone size: -
J gene: TRBJ2-7
D gene: -
CDR3 protein: CASSSLGKNYEQYF
CDR3 DNA: TGTGCCAGCAGTTCTCTAGGAAAAAACTACGAGCAGTACTTC

V gene: TRBV28
clone size: -
J gene: TRBJ2-3
D gene: -
CDR3 protein: CASSRRLPGTQYF
CDR3 DNA: TGTGCCAGCAGCAGACGACTACCAGGTACGCAGTATTTT

V gene: TRBV19
clone size: -
J gene: TRBJ1-5
D gene: TRBD1
CDR3 protein: CASSSNPGTGPGQPQHF
CDR3 DNA: TGTGCCAGTAGCTCTAATCCCGGGACAGGGCCTGGACAGCCCCAGCATTTT

V gene: TRBV7-3
clone size: -
J gene: TRBJ2-3
D gene: TRBD2
CDR3 protein: CASSLLGQRELDTQYF
CDR3 DNA: TGTGCCAGCAGCCTGCTAGGTCAGCGGGAGCTTGATACGCAGTATTTT

V gene: TRBV29-1
clone size: -
J gene: TRBJ2-4
D gene: TRBD1
CDR3 protein: CSARSTGVNIQYF
CDR3 DNA: TGCAGCGCCCGATCCACAGGGGTAAACATTCAGTACTTC

V gene: TRBV27
clone size: -
J gene: TRBJ2-7
D gene: -
CDR3 protein: CASSFNGGNSYEQYF
CDR3 DNA: TGTGCCAGCAGTTTCAACGGAGGAAACTCCTACGAGCAGTACTTC

V gene: TRBV5-1
clone size: -
J gene: TRBJ1-4
D gene: -
CDR3 protein: CASSFRQTATNEKLFF
CDR3 DNA: TGCGCCAGCAGCTTTCGACAGACAGCAACTAATGAAAAACTGTTTTTT

V gene: TRBV7-9
clone size: -
J gene: TRBJ2-7
D gene: TRBD2
CDR3 protein: CASSLGGREGYEQYF
CDR3 DNA: TGTGCCAGCAGCTTAGGCGGGAGGGAGGGCTACGAGCAGTACTTC

V gene: TRBV5-1
clone size: few
J gene: TRBJ2-2
D gene: -
CDR3 protein: CASSLGSYGGELFF
CDR3 DNA: TGCGCCAGCAGCTTGGGCAGTTACGGCGGGGAGCTGTTTTTT

V gene: TRBV28
clone size: -
J gene: TRBJ1-5
D gene: -
CDR3 protein: CASSRRPRVRRQPQHF
CDR3 DNA: TGTGCCAGCAGTCGACGCCCGAGGGTTCGTAGACAGCCCCAGCATTTT

V gene: TRBV10-3
clone size: -
J gene: TRBJ2-1
D gene: TRBD2
CDR3 protein: CAISESLAGGPNEQFF
CDR3 DNA: TGTGCCATCAGTGAGTCGCTAGCGGGGGGGCCGAATGAGCAGTTCTTC

V gene: TRBV5-7
clone size: -
J gene: TRBJ2-7
D gene: TRBD1
CDR3 protein: CASSFGQGDEQYF
CDR3 DNA: TGTGCCAGCAGCTTTGGACAGGGGGACGAGCAGTACTTC

V gene: TRBV11-2
clone size: -
J gene: TRBJ2-7
D gene: TRBD1
CDR3 protein: CASSFGDSAYEQYF
CDR3 DNA: TGTGCCAGCAGCTTCGGGGACAGCGCCTACGAGCAGTACTTC

V gene: TRBV28
clone size: -
J gene: TRBJ1-2
D gene: -
CDR3 protein: CASSFPSNYGYTF
CDR3 DNA: TGTGCCAGCAGTTTCCCCTCTAACTATGGCTACACCTTC